A selection of T cell receptor beta chains follows, all from one sample in a study of T cells in narcolepsy. Profiled with immunoSEQ multiplex PCR; TCRdb holds only in-frame clones, not every one. Altogether about 40,000 clones are present, around 88% being singletons, with the ten largest covering less than 1.5%. The sample comprised CD45RA- memory CD4+ T cells from PBMCs. All receptors derive from a human donor with narcolepsy. The CDR3 runs from the conserved cysteine through the conserved F or W. A D gene is named only where the DNA matches it firmly. Size values are once, few and many counts, or a class for expanded clones, and some rows have none.

V,size,J,D,CDR3,DNA
TRBV5-1,.,TRBJ2-7,.,CASSGRNEQYF,TGCGCCAGCAGCGGCCGAAACGAGCAGTACTTC
TRBV19,.,TRBJ1-4,.,CASSATVRVRNEKLFF,TGTGCCAGTAGTGCAACAGTCAGGGTTCGTAATGAAAAACTGTTTTTT
TRBV9,once,TRBJ2-5,.,CASSVDGPETQYF,TGTGCCAGCAGCGTAGACGGACCCGAGACCCAGTACTTC
TRBV2,.,TRBJ2-5,TRBD2,CASSGPPGLAGGPQETQYF,TGTGCCAGCAGTGGCCCCCCGGGACTAGCGGGAGGACCCCAAGAGACCCAGTACTTC
TRBV6-5,.,TRBJ2-2,TRBD2,CASSPGIAGAGELFF,TGTGCCAGCAGCCCCGGTATAGCGGGAGCCGGGGAGCTGTTTTTT
TRBV7-2,once,TRBJ2-7,.,CASSNHGEQYF,TGTGCCAGCAGCAACCATGGAGAGCAGTACTTC
TRBV7-6,.,TRBJ2-7,.,CASSPSGYEQYF,TGTGCCAGCAGTCCCTCTGGCTACGAGCAGTACTTC
TRBV4-2,.,TRBJ2-5,.,CASSQVMGWETQYF,TGTGCCAGCAGCCAAGTAATGGGTTGGGAGACCCAGTACTTC
TRBV10-3,.,TRBJ2-5,TRBD2,CAIREGLAGETQYF,TGTGCCATCAGGGAGGGACTAGCCGGTGAGACCCAGTACTTC
TRBV5-4,.,TRBJ1-2,.,CASSPNRDPYGYTF,TGTGCCAGCAGCCCGAACAGGGATCCCTATGGCTACACCTTC
TRBV7-3,.,TRBJ2-1,.,CASSLTRSAGQANEQFF,TGTGCCAGCAGCTTAACGAGATCCGCAGGGCAGGCAAATGAGCAGTTCTTC
TRBV4-2,.,TRBJ2-5,.,CASSQERRAQETQYF,TGTGCCAGCAGCCAAGAGAGACGGGCACAAGAGACCCAGTACTTC
TRBV5-1,.,TRBJ1-5,.,CASSLGWDQPQHF,TGCGCCAGCAGCTTGGGATGGGATCAGCCCCAGCATTTT
TRBV5-6,.,TRBJ2-5,.,CASSFGETQYF,TGTGCCAGCAGCTTCGGAGAGACCCAGTACTTC
TRBV9,once,TRBJ2-3,.,CASSDGLPTDTQYF,TGTGCCAGCAGCGACGGACTCCCCACAGATACGCAGTATTTT
TRBV19,.,TRBJ2-2,TRBD2,CASSRGASGRHTGELFF,TGTGCCAGTAGTAGGGGCGCTAGCGGGAGGCACACCGGGGAGCTGTTTTTT
TRBV19,.,TRBJ2-7,TRBD2,CASSLRGRGSGHYEQYF,TGTGCCAGTAGCCTTCGCGGTCGGGGTAGCGGGCACTACGAGCAGTACTTC
TRBV7-6,.,TRBJ1-2,.,CASSQDHSGAGYTF,TGTGCCAGCAGCCAAGACCACTCGGGGGCCGGCTACACCTTC
TRBV5-1,.,TRBJ2-1,.,CASSTPGGNEQFF,TGCGCCAGCAGCACCCCTGGGGGCAATGAGCAGTTCTTC
TRBV7-9,.,TRBJ1-2,.,CASSLSTPGAANYGYTF,TGTGCCAGCAGCTTATCCACACCGGGGGCAGCTAACTATGGCTACACCTTC
TRBV2,.,TRBJ2-5,TRBD2,CAGMRTSADQETQYF,TGTGCCGGGATGCGGACTAGCGCAGACCAAGAGACCCAGTACTTC
TRBV5-1,.,TRBJ1-1,TRBD1,CASSMGRGLDTEAFF,TGCGCCAGCAGCATGGGCAGGGGGCTGGACACTGAAGCTTTCTTT
TRBV7-3,.,TRBJ1-1,.,CASSLSGPLTEAFF,TGTGCCAGCAGCTTATCAGGGCCCCTCACTGAAGCTTTCTTT
TRBV19,.,TRBJ1-5,.,CASSIDSWHQHF,TGTGCCAGTAGTATAGACAGCTGGCACCAGCATTTT
TRBV7-9,.,TRBJ2-5,.,CASSLEGRAETQYF,TGTGCCAGCAGCTTAGAGGGGCGGGCAGAGACCCAGTACTTC
TRBV7-2,.,TRBJ2-1,.,CASSRIAGQAYEQFF,TGTGCCAGCAGCCGTATCGCAGGTCAAGCGTATGAGCAGTTCTTC
TRBV2,.,TRBJ2-1,.,CASRDLNPDLTLDEQFF,TGTGCCAGCAGGGATTTAAACCCGGACCTTACACTGGATGAGCAGTTCTTC
TRBV6-5,once,TRBJ1-6,TRBD1,CASRPRTGENSPLHF,TGTGCCAGCAGACCACGGACAGGGGAGAATTCACCCCTCCACTTT